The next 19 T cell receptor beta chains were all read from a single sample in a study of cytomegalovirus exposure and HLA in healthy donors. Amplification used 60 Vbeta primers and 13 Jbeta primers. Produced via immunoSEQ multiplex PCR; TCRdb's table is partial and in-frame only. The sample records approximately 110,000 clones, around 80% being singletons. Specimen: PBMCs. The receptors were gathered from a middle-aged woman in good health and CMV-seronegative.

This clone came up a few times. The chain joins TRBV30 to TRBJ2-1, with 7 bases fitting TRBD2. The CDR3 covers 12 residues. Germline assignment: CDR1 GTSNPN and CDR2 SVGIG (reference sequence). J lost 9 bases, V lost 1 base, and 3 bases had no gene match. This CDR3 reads CAWSAGGGEQFF. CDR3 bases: TGTGCCTGGAGTGCGGGAGGTGGTGAGCAGTTCTTC.

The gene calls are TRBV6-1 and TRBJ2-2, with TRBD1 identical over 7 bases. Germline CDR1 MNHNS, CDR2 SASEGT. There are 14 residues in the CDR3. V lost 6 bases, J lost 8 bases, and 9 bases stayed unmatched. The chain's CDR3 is CASSARDRTGELFF. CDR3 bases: TGTGCCAGCAGCGCCAGGGACAGAACAGGGGAGCTGTTTTTT.

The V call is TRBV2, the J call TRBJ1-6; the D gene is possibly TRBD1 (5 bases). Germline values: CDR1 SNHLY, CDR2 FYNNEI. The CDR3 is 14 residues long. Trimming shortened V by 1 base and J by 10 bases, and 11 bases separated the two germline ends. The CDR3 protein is CASSEGLGGSPLHF. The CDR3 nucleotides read TGTGCCAGCAGTGAAGGATTGGGGGGGTCACCCCTCCACTTT.

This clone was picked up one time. DNA of the CDR3: TGTGCCAGCAGCCACAACGCAGGGGACTATGGCTACACCTTC. Encoded protein: CASSHNAGDYGYTF. V gene TRBV7-2 combines with J gene TRBJ1-2; D possibly corresponds to TRBD1 (6 bases). CDR3 length equals 14 residues. V was pared by 5 bases and J by 3 bases, with 13 bases between. Germline assignment: CDR1 SGHTA and CDR2 FQGNSA.

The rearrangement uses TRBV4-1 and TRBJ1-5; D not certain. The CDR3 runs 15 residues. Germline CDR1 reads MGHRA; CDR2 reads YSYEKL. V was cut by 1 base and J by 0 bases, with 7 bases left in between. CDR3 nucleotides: TGCGCCAGCAGCCAAGTTCCCGGTAGCAATCAGCCCCAGCATTTT. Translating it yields CASSQVPGSNQPQHF.

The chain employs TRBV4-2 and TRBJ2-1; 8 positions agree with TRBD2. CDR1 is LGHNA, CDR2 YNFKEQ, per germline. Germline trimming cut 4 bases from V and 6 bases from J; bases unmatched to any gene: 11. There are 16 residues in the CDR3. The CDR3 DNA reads TGTGCCAGCAGCCTCCTACCGGGACTAGGGGCCAATGAGCAGTTCTTC. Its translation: CASSLLPGLGANEQFF.

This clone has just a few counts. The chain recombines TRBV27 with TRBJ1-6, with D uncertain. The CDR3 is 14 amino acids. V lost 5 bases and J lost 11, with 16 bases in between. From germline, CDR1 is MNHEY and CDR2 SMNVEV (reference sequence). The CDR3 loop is CASSLAPLTTPLHF. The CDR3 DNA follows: TGTGCCAGCAGTCTGGCCCCTTTGACAACACCCCTCCACTTT.

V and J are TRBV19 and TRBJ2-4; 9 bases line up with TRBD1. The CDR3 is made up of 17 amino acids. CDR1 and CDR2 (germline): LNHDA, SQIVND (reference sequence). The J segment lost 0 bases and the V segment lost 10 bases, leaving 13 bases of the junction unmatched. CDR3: CATAGTGNLIAKNIQYF. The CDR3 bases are TGTGCCACAGCCGGGACAGGGAACCTAATAGCCAAAAACATTCAGTACTTC. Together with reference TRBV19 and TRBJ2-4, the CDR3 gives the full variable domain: DGGITQSPKYLFRKEGQNVTLSCEQNLNHDAMYWYRQDPGQGLRLIYYSQIVNDFQKGDIAEGYSVSREKKESFPLTVTSAQKNPTAFYLCATAGTGNLIAKNIQYFGAGTRLSVL.

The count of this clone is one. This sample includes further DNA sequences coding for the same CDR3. The CDR3 protein is CASSATATNEKLFF. The DNA for the CDR3 is TGCGCCAGCAGCGCTACAGCAACTAATGAAAAACTGTTTTTT. This chain links TRBV4-3 with TRBJ1-4, with no clear D. Germline CDR1 reads LGHNA; CDR2 reads YSLEER. The CDR3 runs 14 residues. V was shortened by 5 bases and J by 0 bases, with 7 bases between the two germline ends.

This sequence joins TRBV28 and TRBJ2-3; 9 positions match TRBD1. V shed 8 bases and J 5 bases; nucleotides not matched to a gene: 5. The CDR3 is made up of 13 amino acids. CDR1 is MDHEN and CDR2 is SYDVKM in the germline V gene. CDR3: CASRDRDQDTQYF. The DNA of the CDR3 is TGTGCCAGCCGGGACAGGGACCAAGATACGCAGTATTTT.

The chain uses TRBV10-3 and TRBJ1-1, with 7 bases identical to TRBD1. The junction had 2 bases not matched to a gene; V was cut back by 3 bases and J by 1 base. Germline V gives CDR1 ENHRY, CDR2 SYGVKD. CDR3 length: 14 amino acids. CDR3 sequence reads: CAISEAGGNTEAFF. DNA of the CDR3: TGTGCCATCAGTGAAGCAGGGGGGAACACTGAAGCTTTCTTT.

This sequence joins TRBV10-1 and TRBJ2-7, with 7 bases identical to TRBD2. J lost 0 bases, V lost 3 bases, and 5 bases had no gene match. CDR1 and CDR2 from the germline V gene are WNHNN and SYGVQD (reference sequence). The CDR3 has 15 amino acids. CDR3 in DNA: TGCGCCAGCAGTGAAGGGAGGGCAGGCTCCTACGAGCAGTACTTC. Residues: CASSEGRAGSYEQYF.

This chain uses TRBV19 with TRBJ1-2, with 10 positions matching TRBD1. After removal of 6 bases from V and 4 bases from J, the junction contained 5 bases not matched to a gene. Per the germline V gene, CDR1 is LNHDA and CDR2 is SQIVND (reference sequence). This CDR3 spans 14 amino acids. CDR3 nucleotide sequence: TGTGCCAGTAGACCGGGACAGGGGAGCTATGGCTACACCTTC. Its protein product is CASRPGQGSYGYTF.

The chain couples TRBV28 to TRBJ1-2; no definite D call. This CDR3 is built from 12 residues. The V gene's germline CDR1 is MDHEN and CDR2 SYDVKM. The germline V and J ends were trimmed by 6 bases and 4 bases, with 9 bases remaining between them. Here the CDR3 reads CASSSPFYGYTF. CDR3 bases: TGTGCCAGCAGCTCTCCCTTCTATGGCTACACCTTC.

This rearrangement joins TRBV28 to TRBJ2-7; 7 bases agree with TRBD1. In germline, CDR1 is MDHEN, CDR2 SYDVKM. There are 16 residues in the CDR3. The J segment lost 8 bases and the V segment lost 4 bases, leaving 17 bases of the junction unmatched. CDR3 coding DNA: TGTGCCAGCAGTTCCCTGGCCCCCGACAGGGTAGGGAAGCAGTACTTC. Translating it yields CASSSLAPDRVGKQYF.

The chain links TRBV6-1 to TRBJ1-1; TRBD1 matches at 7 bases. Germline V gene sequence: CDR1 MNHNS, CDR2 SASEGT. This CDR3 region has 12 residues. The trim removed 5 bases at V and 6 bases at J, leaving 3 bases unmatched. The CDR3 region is CASSRQGSEAFF. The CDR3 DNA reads TGTGCCAGCAGTAGACAGGGCTCTGAAGCTTTCTTT.

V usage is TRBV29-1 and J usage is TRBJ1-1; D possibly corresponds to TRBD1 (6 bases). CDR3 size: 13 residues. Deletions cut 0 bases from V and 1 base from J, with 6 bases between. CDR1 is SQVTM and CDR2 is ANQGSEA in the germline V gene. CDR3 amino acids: CSVEEGQNTEAFF. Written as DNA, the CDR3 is TGCAGCGTTGAAGAGGGACAGAACACTGAAGCTTTCTTT.

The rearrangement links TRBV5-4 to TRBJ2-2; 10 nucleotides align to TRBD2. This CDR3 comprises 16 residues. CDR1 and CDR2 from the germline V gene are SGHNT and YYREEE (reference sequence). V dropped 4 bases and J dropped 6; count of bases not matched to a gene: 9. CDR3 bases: TGTGCCAGCAGCACCGGGGTTAGCGGGAGGTCCGGGGAGCTGTTTTTT. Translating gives CASSTGVSGRSGELFF.

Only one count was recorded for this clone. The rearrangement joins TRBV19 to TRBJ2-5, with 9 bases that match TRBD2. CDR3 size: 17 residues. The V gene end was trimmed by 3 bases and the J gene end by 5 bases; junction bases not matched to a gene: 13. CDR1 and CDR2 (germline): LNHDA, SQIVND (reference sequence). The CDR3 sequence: CASSIKTSGFLWETQYF. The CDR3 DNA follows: TGTGCCAGTAGTATTAAGACTAGCGGCTTTCTCTGGGAGACCCAGTACTTC. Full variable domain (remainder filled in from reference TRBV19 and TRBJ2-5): DGGITQSPKYLFRKEGQNVTLSCEQNLNHDAMYWYRQDPGQGLRLIYYSQIVNDFQKGDIAEGYSVSREKKESFPLTVTSAQKNPTAFYLCASSIKTSGFLWETQYFGPGTRLLVL.